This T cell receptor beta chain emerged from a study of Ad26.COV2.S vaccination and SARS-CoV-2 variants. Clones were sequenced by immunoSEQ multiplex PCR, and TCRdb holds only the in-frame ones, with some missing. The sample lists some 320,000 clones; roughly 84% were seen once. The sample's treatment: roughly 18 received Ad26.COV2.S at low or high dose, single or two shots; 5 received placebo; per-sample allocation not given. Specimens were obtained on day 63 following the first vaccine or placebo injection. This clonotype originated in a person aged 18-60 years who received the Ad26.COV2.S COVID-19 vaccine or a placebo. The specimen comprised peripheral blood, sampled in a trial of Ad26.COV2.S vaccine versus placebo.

CDR3 DNA sequence: TGTGCCAGCTCACCAGAGGGGCCGACAACTAATGAAAAACTGTTTTTT. It encodes CASSPEGPTTNEKLFF. V gene TRBV18 combines with J gene TRBJ1-4; maybe TRBD1 (5 bases). Trimming took off 2 bases at V and 0 bases at J, with 10 bases between the two ends. This CDR3 is 16 amino acids long. In germline, CDR1 is KGHSH, CDR2 LQKENI.